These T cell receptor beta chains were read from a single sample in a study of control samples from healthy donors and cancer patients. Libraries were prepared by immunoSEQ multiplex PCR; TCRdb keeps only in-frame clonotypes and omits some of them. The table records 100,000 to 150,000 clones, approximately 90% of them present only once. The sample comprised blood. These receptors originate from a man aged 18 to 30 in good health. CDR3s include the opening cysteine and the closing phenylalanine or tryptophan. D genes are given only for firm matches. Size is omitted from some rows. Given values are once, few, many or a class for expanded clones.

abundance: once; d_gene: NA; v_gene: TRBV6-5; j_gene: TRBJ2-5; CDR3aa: CASSYSGYGETQYF; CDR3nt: TGTGCCAGCAGTTACTCGGGCTACGGGGAGACCCAGTACTTC
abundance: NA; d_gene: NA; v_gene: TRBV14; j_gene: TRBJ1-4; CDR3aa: CASSQGGFSGTKAGINEKLFF; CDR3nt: TGTGCCAGCAGCCAAGGAGGATTCTCCGGGACCAAGGCGGGGATAAATGAAAAACTGTTTTTT
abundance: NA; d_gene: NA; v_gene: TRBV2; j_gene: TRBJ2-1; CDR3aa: CASSEIQGRQFF; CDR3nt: TGTGCCAGCAGTGAAATACAAGGAAGGCAGTTCTTC
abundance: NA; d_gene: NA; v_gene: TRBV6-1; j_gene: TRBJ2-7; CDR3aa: CASSESFAARLPYEQYF; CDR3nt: TGTGCCAGCAGTGAATCCTTCGCGGCCCGGCTGCCCTACGAGCAGTACTTC
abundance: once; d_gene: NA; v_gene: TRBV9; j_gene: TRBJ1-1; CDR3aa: CATRAVSTEAFF; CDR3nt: TGTGCCACCCGGGCCGTGAGCACTGAAGCTTTCTTT
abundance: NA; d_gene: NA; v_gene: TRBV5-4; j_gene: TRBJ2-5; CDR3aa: CASRIEETQYF; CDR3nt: TGTGCCAGCAGGATTGAAGAGACCCAGTACTTC
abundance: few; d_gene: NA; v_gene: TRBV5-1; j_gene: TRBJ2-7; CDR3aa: CASSASTGKGVYEQYF; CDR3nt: TGCGCCAGCAGCGCGTCCACAGGGAAGGGGGTCTACGAGCAGTACTTC
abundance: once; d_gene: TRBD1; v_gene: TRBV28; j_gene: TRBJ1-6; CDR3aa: CASSIHRGQSYSPLHF; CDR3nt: TGTGCCAGCAGTATCCACAGGGGGCAGAGTTATTCACCCCTCCACTTT
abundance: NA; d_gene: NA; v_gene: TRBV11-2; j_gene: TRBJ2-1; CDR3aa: CASSLDFMGGSSGEQFF; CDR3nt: TGTGCCAGCAGCTTAGATTTTATGGGAGGCTCCTCAGGTGAGCAGTTCTTC
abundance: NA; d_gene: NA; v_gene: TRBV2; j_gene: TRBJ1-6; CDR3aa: CASSTDPEPPLHF; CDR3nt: TGTGCCAGCAGTACAGACCCAGAGCCACCCCTCCACTTT
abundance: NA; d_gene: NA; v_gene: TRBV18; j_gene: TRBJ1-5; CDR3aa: CASSPSGDAQPQHF; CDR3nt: TGTGCCAGCTCACCAAGCGGGGACGCTCAGCCCCAGCATTTT
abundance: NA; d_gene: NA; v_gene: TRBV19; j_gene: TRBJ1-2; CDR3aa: CASSPTGGGYGYTF; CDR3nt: TGTGCCAGTAGTCCCACCGGGGGGGGCTATGGCTACACCTTC
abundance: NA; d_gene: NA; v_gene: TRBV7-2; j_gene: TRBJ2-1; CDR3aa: CASGTSSYNEQFF; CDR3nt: TGTGCTTCGGGAACGAGCTCCTACAATGAGCAGTTCTTC
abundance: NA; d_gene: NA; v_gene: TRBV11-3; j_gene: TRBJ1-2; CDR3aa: CASSLAAVGEIYGYTF; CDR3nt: TGTGCCAGCAGCCTTGCCGCGGTGGGGGAGATCTATGGCTACACCTTC
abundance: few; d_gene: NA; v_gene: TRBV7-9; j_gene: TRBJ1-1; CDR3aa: CASTINTEAFF; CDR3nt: TGTGCCAGCACCATTAACACTGAAGCTTTCTTT
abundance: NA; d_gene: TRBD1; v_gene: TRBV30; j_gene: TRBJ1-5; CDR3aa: CAWRGQPNQPQHF; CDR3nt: TGTGCCTGGAGGGGACAGCCCAATCAGCCCCAGCATTTT
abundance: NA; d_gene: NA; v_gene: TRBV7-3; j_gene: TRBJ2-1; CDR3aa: CASSLVAGYDYNEQFF; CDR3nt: TGTGCCAGCAGCTTAGTGGCGGGGTATGACTACAATGAGCAGTTCTTC
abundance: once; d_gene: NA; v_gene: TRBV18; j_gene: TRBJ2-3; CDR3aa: CASSPIRGTSTDTQYF; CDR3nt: TGTGCCAGCTCACCAATCCGGGGGACCAGCACAGATACGCAGTATTTT
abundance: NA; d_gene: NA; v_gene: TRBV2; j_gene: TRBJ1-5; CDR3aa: CASTNGKGNRPQHF; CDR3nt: TGTGCCAGCACCAACGGGAAAGGGAATAGGCCCCAGCATTTT
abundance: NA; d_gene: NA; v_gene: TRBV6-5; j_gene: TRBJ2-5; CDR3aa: CASSIGRVETQYF; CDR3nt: TGTGCCAGCAGTATTGGTAGGGTGGAGACCCAGTACTTC
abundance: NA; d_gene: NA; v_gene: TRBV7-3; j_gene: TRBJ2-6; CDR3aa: CASSPTVSGANVLTF; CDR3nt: TGTGCCAGCAGCCCGACGGTCTCTGGGGCCAACGTCCTGACTTTC
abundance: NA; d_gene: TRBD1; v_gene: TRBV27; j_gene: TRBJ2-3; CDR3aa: CASSVRGLLGTDTQYF; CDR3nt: TGTGCCAGCAGTGTCAGGGGGCTCTTGGGCACAGATACGCAGTATTTT
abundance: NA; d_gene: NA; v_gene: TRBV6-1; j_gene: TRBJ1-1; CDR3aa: CASSEAAGTEAFF; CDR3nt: TGTGCCAGCAGTGAAGCGGCGGGCACTGAAGCTTTCTTT
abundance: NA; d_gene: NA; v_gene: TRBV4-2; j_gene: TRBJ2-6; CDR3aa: CASSQDLGVWGANPFSGANVLTF; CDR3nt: TGTGCCAGCAGCCAAGATTTGGGGGTTTGGGGGGCGAACCCTTTCTCTGGGGCCAACGTCCTGACTTTC
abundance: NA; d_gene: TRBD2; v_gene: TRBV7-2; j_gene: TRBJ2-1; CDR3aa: CASRPGLATNEQFF; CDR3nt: TGTGCCAGCAGGCCGGGACTAGCGACCAATGAGCAGTTCTTC
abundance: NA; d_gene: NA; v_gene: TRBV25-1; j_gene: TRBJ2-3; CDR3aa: CASSDGTFASTDTQYF; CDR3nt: TGTGCCAGCAGTGATGGCACTTTCGCTAGCACAGATACGCAGTATTTT
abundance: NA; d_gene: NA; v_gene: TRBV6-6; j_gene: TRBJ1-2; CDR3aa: CASSPTSYGYTF; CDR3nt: TGTGCCAGCAGCCCTACATCTTATGGCTACACCTTC
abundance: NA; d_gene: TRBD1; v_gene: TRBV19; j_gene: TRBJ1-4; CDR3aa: CASRGGEKLFF; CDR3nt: TGTGCCAGCAGGGGGGGAGAAAAACTGTTTTTT